A single sample is the source of the 22 T cell receptor beta chains below, sequenced in a study of cytomegalovirus exposure and HLA in healthy donors. The protocol was immunoSEQ multiplex PCR, while the TCRdb copy is restricted to in-frame clones and leaves out a portion. The repertoire has 300,000 to 450,000 clones, about nine tenths of them found once; the top ten carry roughly 0.8%. Sample: PBMCs. The receptors come from a woman between 18 and 29 years old in good health and CMV-seronegative.

The chain joins TRBV5-3 to TRBJ2-3; 10 positions match TRBD2. TRBV5-3 is classed as an ORF, of uncertain function. The CDR3 length is 16 residues. J lost 2 bases, V lost 3 bases, and 6 bases had no gene match. Here the CDR3 reads CARSSRTSGDTDTQYF. CDR3 DNA: TGTGCCAGAAGCTCCCGGACTAGCGGAGACACAGATACGCAGTATTTT.

CDR3 in amino acids: CASSTQGEQFF. The CDR3 coding sequence is TGTGCCAGCTCTACTCAGGGAGAGCAGTTCTTC. This chain uses TRBV18 with TRBJ2-1; D is perhaps TRBD1 (5 bases). The germline V and J ends were trimmed by 6 bases and 10 bases, with 10 bases remaining between them. Germline CDR1 reads KGHSH; CDR2 reads LQKENI. This CDR3 is built from 11 residues. Filled out from reference TRBV18 and TRBJ2-1, the complete variable domain reads NAGVMQNPRHLVRRRGQEARLRCSPMKGHSHVYWYRQLPEEGLKFMVYLQKENIIDESGMPKERFSAEFPKEGPSILRIQQVVRGDSAAYFCASSTQGEQFFGPGTRLTVL.

The genes are TRBV5-4 and TRBJ2-6; no firm D call. This CDR3 spans 13 amino acids. CDR1 is SGHNT, CDR2 YYREEE, per germline (reference sequence). V was shortened by 3 bases and J by 2 bases, with 3 bases between the two germline ends. The CDR3 coding sequence is TGTGCCAGCAGCTCCGCTGGGGCCAACGTCCTGACTTTC. It is translated as CASSSAGANVLTF.

The rearrangement uses TRBV5-1 and TRBJ2-2; 15 bases are shared with TRBD2. The V and J ends lost 7 bases and 3 bases, in that order; junction bases with no gene match: 4. The CDR3 has 16 amino acids. Germline loops: CDR1 SGHRS, CDR2 YFSETQ. The DNA of the CDR3 is TGCGCCAGCGGGACTAGCGGGGGGAGAGACACCGGGGAGCTGTTTTTT. It translates to CASGTSGGRDTGELFF.

This clone occurred once. This chain connects TRBV11-2 to TRBJ2-7, with unresolved D. The CDR3 is 13 residues long. Germline V gene sequence: CDR1 SGHAT, CDR2 FQNNGV. Trimming removed 5 bases at V and 4 bases at J, with 12 bases between. CDR3: CASSHPPGYEQYF. CDR3 sequence (DNA): TGTGCCAGCAGCCACCCCCCCGGGTACGAGCAGTACTTC.

V is TRBV7-6 and J is TRBJ2-1; 11 bases are shared with TRBD1. This CDR3 is 16 amino acids long. Germline V lookup: CDR1 SGHVS, CDR2 FNYEAQ. J lost 7 bases, V lost 5 bases, and 10 bases had no gene match. CDR3 residues: CASSLSWDRGLNEQFF. As DNA, the CDR3 is TGTGCCAGCAGCCTATCCTGGGACAGGGGGTTGAATGAGCAGTTCTTC.

This chain joins TRBV27 and TRBJ1-2, with D perhaps TRBD1 (6 bases). Trimming removed 5 bases from V and 2 bases from J, with 15 bases in between. Germline V gene data show CDR1 as MNHEY and CDR2 as SMNVEV (reference sequence). This CDR3 contains 15 residues. CDR3 residues: CASSPARGLNYGYTF. The CDR3 DNA follows: TGTGCCAGCAGTCCCGCCAGGGGCCTCAACTATGGCTACACCTTC.

The gene calls are TRBV27 and TRBJ1-1; D remains unclear. The length of the CDR3 is 12 residues. Germline V CDR1 and CDR2: MNHEY, SMNVEV (reference sequence). Deletions cut 4 bases from V and 7 bases from J, with 10 bases between. Here the CDR3 DNA reads TGTGCCAGCAGTTCTGTACTAGATGAAGCTTTCTTT. Protein sequence: CASSSVLDEAFF.

This clone was observed a few times. The chain carries TRBV9 and TRBJ1-5; TRBD1 might be the D (5 bases). Trimming pared 5 bases from V and 4 bases from J, leaving 10 bases between. Per the germline V gene, CDR1 is SGDLS and CDR2 is YYNGEE. There are 13 residues in the CDR3. CDR3 loop: CASSLQGNQPQHF. The DNA of the CDR3 is TGTGCCAGCAGTCTTCAGGGAAATCAGCCCCAGCATTTT.

The chain recombines TRBV13 with TRBJ1-1; 9 positions agree with TRBD1. The CDR3 loop spans 16 amino acids. V lost 3 bases to trimming and J lost 3 bases; unmatched junction nucleotides: 8. Germline CDR1 and CDR2: PRHDT and FYEKMQ (reference sequence). The CDR3 DNA follows: TGTGCCAGCAGCTTTCTTTTACAGGGGGCGGACACTGAAGCTTTCTTT. Translated: CASSFLLQGADTEAFF.

The chain has TRBV27 and TRBJ2-1; TRBD2 might be the D (6 bases). The V and J ends lost 3 bases and 9 bases respectively, with 15 bases between them. The CDR3 runs 14 residues. Germline V gene data show CDR1 as MNHEY and CDR2 as SMNVEV (reference sequence). DNA for the CDR3: TGTGCCAGCAGTTTTTCAGCGGGTCTTGTTGAGCAGTTCTTC. It specifies CASSFSAGLVEQFF.

A single count supports this clone. This chain links TRBV2 with TRBJ2-4; D is unresolved. The CDR3 spans 14 residues. Trimming shortened V by 3 bases and J by 0 bases, and 6 bases separated the two germline ends. Germline assignment: CDR1 SNHLY and CDR2 FYNNEI. CDR3 protein: CASSDPVAKNIQYF. CDR3 nucleotide sequence: TGTGCCAGCAGTGACCCCGTAGCCAAAAACATTCAGTACTTC.

V usage is TRBV5-1 and J usage is TRBJ1-6; 7 bases align to TRBD1. Unmatched junction bases numbered 13, after V lost 7 bases and J lost 9 bases. The CDR3 extends over 15 amino acids. Germline CDR1 reads SGHRS; CDR2 reads YFSETQ. As DNA, the CDR3 is TGCGCCAGCGGGAAAACAGGGGACGGGGTTTCACCCCTCCACTTT. Translation gives CASGKTGDGVSPLHF.

The rearrangement links TRBV6-1 to TRBJ2-7, with 9 positions matching TRBD1. V was clipped by 6 bases and J by 6 bases; unmatched bases: 6. Germline loops: CDR1 MNHNS, CDR2 SASEGT. The CDR3 length is 13 residues. CDR3 region: CASRSGQGTEQYF. CDR3 bases: TGTGCCAGCAGGTCGGGACAGGGAACCGAGCAGTACTTC.

The chain is built from TRBV11-2 and TRBJ1-1; 7 bases are shared with TRBD1. V dropped 5 bases and J dropped 6; count of bases not matched to a gene: 15. The length of the CDR3 is 16 residues. Germline CDR1 and CDR2: SGHAT and FQNNGV. Here the CDR3 reads CASSVDRVLLGSEAFF. The CDR3 DNA follows: TGTGCCAGCAGCGTCGACAGGGTCCTACTTGGTTCTGAAGCTTTCTTT.

This clone came up once. The gene calls are TRBV18 and TRBJ2-2; D gene ambiguous. The germline V and J ends were trimmed by 6 bases and 0 bases, with 8 bases remaining between them. CDR1 and CDR2 (germline): KGHSH, LQKENI. The CDR3 totals 14 residues. CDR3 residues: CASSPNTNTGELFF. Written as DNA, the CDR3 is TGTGCCAGCTCCCCCAACACGAACACCGGGGAGCTGTTTTTT.

A remark on this clone: Because the CDR3's place on the DNA is in doubt, the DNA is left out and the CDR3 is given as listed by TCRdb. The chain couples TRBV11-2 to TRBJ2-7; the table names TRBD1, a call not compared with the DNA. The CDR3 is 12 residues long, ends included. Germline values: CDR1 SGHAT, CDR2 FQNNGV. The CDR3 region is CASSFGTGTIHF.

This CDR3 reads CASSESNLNYGYTF. The CDR3 DNA sequence: TGTGCCAGCAGTGAAAGTAATCTAAACTATGGCTACACCTTC. The rearrangement joins TRBV6-1 to TRBJ1-2; no firm D call. Germline V gene lookup returns CDR1 MNHNS and CDR2 SASEGT. There are 14 residues in the CDR3. Trimming left V 2 bases short and J 2 bases short, with 9 bases between.

This sequence joins TRBV7-2 and TRBJ2-3, with a weak D call TRBD2 (6 bases). The germline gives CDR1 SGHTA, CDR2 FQGNSA. The CDR3 covers 17 residues. The V end lost 5 bases, the J end lost 3 bases, and 21 bases lay between the germline ends. Here the CDR3 reads CASSPSGAGKTTDTQYF. In nucleotides, the CDR3 is TGTGCCAGCAGCCCCTCGGGTGCGGGGAAGACTACAGATACGCAGTATTTT.

The chain uses TRBV27 and TRBJ2-1; 10 bases align to TRBD2. CDR1 and CDR2 from the germline V gene are MNHEY and SMNVEV (reference sequence). CDR3 length equals 18 residues. The J segment lost 0 bases and the V segment lost 0 bases, leaving 5 bases of the junction unmatched. This CDR3 reads CASSLSGASGSSYNEQFF. The CDR3 bases are TGTGCCAGCAGTTTATCGGGGGCTAGCGGGAGCTCCTACAATGAGCAGTTCTTC.

The V call is TRBV5-1, the J call TRBJ1-4; weak D call: TRBD1 (6 bases). The CDR3 runs to 13 residues. Germline assignment: CDR1 SGHRS and CDR2 YFSETQ. The V and J ends lost 5 bases and 5 bases respectively, with 10 bases between them. In DNA, the CDR3 is TGCGCCAGCAGGGCCGGGACAAATGAAAAACTGTTTTTT. Translated: CASRAGTNEKLFF.

The V call is TRBV6-1, the J call TRBJ1-4, with 8 bases lining up with TRBD1. With V trimmed by 6 bases and J by 5 bases, 5 bases remained unmatched. CDR1 and CDR2 from the germline V gene are MNHNS and SASEGT. The CDR3 runs to 14 residues. CDR3 protein: CASRDDRGNEKLFF. CDR3 in DNA: TGTGCCAGCAGGGACGACAGGGGCAATGAAAAACTGTTTTTT.